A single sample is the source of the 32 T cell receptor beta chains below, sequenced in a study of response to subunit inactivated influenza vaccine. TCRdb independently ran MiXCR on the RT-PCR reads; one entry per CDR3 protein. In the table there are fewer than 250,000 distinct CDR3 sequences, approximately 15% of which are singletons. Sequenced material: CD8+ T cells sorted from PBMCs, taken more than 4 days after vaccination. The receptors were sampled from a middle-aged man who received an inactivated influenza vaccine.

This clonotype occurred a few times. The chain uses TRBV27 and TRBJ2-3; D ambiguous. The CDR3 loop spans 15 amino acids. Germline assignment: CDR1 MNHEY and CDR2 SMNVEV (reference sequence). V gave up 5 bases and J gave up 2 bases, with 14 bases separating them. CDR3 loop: CASSPLTTNTDTQYF. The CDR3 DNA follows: TGTGCCAGCAGTCCACTGACAACAAACACAGATACGCAGTATTTT.

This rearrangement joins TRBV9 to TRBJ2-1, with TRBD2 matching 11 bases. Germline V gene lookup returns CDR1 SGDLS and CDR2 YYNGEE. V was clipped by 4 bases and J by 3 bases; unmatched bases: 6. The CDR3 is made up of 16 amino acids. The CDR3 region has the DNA TGTGCCAGCAGCCCCGACCTAGCGGGAGGCTACAATGAGCAGTTCTTC. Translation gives CASSPDLAGGYNEQFF.

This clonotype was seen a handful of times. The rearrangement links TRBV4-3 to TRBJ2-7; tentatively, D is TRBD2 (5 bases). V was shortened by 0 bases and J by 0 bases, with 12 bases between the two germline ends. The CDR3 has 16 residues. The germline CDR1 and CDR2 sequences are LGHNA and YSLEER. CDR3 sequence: CASSQDPGGPSYEQYF. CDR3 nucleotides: TGCGCCAGCAGCCAAGATCCGGGCGGGCCCTCCTACGAGCAGTACTTC.

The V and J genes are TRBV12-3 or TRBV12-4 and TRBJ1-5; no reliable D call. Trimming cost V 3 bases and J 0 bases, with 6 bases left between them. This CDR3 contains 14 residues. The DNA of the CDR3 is TGTGCCAGCAGTTTCCACAGTAGCAATCAGCCCCAGCATTTT. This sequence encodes CASSFHSSNQPQHF.

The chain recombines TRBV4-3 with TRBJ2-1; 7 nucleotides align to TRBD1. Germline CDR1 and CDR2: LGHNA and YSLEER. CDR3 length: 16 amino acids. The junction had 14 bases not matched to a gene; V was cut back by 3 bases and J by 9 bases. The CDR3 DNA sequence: TGCGCCAGCAGCCATGGACAGGCTCATAATGGCGGTGAGCAGTTCTTC. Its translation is CASSHGQAHNGGEQFF.

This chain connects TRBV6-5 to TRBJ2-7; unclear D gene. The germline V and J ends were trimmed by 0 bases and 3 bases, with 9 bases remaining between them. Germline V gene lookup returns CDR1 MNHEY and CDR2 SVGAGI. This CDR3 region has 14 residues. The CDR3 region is CASSYSNQLYEQYF. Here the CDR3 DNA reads TGTGCCAGCAGTTACTCGAACCAGCTCTACGAGCAGTACTTC.

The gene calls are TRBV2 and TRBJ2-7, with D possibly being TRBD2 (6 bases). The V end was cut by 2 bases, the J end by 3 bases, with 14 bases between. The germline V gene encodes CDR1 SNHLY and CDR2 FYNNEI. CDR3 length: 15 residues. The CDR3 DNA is TGTGCCAGCAGTGAACTTACCGGGAGCGACTACGAGCAGTACTTC. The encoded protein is CASSELTGSDYEQYF.

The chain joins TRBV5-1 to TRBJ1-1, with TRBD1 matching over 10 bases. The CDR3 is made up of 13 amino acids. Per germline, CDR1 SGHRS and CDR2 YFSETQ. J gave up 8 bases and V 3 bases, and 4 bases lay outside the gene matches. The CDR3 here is CASSSTGGGEAFF. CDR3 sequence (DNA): TGCGCCAGCAGCTCGACAGGGGGCGGAGAAGCTTTCTTT.

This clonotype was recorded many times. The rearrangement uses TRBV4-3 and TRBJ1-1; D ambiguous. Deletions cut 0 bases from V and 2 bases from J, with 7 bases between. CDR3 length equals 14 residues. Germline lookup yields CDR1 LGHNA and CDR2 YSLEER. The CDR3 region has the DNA TGCGCCAGCAGCCAAGATATTCTTAACACTGAAGCTTTCTTT. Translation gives CASSQDILNTEAFF.

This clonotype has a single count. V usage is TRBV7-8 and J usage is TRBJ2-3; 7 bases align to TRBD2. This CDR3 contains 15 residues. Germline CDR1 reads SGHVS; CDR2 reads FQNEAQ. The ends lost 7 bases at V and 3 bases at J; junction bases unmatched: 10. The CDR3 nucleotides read TGTGCCAGCACGGAAGCGGGGTTTTGGACAGATACGCAGTATTTT. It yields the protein CASTEAGFWTDTQYF.

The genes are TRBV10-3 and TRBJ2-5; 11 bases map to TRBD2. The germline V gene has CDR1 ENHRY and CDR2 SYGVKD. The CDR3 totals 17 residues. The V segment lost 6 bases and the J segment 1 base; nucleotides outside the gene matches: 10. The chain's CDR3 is CAISGDSSGGTQETQYF. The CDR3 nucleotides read TGTGCCATCAGCGGGGATTCTAGCGGGGGGACCCAAGAGACCCAGTACTTC.

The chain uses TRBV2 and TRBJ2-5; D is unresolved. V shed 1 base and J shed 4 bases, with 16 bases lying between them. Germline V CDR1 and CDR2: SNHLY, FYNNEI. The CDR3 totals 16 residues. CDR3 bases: TGTGCCAGCAGTGAAGGTTTCGGCCTTCCACCAGAGACCCAGTACTTC. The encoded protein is CASSEGFGLPPETQYF.

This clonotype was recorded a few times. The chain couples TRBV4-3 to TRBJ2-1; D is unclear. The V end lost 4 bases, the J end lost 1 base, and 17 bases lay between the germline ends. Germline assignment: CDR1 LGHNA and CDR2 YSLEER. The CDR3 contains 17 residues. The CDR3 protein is CASSPKIWGSSYNEQFF. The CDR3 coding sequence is TGCGCCAGCAGCCCCAAGATATGGGGAAGTTCCTACAATGAGCAGTTCTTC.

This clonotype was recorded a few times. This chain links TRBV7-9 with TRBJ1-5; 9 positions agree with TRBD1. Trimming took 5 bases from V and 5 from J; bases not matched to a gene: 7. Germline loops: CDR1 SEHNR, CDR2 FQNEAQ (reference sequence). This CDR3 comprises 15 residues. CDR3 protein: CASSNTGGIYQPQHF. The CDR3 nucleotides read TGTGCCAGCAGCAATACAGGGGGCATTTATCAGCCCCAGCATTTT. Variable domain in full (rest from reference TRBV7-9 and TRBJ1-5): DTGVSQNPRHKITKRGQNVTFRCDPISEHNRLYWYRQTLGQGPEFLTYFQNEAQLEKSRLLSDRFSAERPKGSFSTLEIQRTEQGDSAMYLCASSNTGGIYQPQHFGDGTRLSIL.

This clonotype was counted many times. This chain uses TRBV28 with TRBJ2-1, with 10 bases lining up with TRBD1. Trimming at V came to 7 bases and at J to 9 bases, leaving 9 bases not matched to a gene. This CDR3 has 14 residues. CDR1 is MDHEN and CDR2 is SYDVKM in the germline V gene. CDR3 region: CASTLGQGIFEQFF. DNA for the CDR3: TGTGCCAGCACCCTGGGACAGGGGATTTTTGAGCAGTTCTTC.

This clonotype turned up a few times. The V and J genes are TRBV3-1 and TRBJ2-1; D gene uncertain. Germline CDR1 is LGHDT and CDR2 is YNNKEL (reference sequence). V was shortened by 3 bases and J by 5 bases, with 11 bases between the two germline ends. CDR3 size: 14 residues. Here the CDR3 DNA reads TGTGCCAGCAGCCACGCTGAGACCCACAATGAGCAGTTCTTC. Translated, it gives CASSHAETHNEQFF.

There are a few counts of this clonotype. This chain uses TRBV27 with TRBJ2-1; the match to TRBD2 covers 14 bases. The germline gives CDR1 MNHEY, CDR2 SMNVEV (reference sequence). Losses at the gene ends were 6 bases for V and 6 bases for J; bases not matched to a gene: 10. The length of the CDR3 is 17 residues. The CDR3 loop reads CASSEATSGGARNEQFF. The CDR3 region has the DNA TGTGCCAGCAGCGAGGCGACTAGCGGGGGGGCCCGCAATGAGCAGTTCTTC.

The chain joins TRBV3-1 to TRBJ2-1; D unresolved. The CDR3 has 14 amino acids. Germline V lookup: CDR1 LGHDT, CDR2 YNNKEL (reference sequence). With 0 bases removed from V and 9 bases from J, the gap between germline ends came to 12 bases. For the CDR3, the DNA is TGTGCCAGCAGCCAAGAGGTTCCGTTCGGTGAGCAGTTCTTC. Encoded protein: CASSQEVPFGEQFF.

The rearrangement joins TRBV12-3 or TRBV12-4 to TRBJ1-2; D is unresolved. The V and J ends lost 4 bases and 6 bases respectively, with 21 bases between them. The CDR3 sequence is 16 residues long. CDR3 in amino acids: CASSSTQPGRQDGYTF. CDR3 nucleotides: TGTGCCAGCAGTTCAACCCAACCCGGCCGGCAGGATGGCTACACCTTC.

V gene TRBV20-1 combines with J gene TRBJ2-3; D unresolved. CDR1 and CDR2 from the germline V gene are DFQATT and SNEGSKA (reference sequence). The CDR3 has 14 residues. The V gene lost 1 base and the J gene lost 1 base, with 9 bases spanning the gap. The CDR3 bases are TGCAGTGCTAGAGGAATAACGGGCACAGATACGCAGTATTTT. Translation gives CSARGITGTDTQYF.

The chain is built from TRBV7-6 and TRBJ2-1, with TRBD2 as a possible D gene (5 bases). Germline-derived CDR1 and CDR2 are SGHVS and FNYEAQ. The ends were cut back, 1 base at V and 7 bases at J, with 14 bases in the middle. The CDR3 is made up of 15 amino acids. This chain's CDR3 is CASSLGYRDTNEQFF. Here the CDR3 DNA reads TGTGCCAGCAGCTTAGGCTACCGGGATACGAATGAGCAGTTCTTC.

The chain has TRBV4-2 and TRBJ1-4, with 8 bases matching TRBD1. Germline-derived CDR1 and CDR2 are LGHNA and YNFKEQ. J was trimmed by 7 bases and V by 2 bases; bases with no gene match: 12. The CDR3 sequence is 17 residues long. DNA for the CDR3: TGTGCCAGCAGCCAACACGACCGACAGGGGTGGAGTGAAAAACTGTTTTTT. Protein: CASSQHDRQGWSEKLFF.

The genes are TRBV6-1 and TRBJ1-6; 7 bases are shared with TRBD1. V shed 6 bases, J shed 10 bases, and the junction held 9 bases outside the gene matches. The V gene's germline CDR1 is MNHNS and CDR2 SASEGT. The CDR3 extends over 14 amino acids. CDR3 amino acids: CASSPDRVRSPLHF. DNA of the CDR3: TGTGCCAGCAGCCCCGACAGGGTCAGGTCACCCCTCCACTTT.

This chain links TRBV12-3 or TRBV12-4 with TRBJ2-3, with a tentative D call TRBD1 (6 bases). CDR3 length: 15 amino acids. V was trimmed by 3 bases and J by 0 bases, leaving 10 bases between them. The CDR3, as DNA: TGTGCCAGCAGTTTTCAGGGGCCGAGCACAGATACGCAGTATTTT. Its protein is CASSFQGPSTDTQYF.

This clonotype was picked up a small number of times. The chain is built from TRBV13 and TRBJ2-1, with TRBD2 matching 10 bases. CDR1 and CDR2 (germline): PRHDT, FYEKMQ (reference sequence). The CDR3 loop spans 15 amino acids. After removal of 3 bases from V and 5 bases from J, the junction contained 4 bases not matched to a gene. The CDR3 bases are TGTGCCAGCAGCTTCGCTAGCGGGGGTCACAATGAGCAGTTCTTC. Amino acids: CASSFASGGHNEQFF.

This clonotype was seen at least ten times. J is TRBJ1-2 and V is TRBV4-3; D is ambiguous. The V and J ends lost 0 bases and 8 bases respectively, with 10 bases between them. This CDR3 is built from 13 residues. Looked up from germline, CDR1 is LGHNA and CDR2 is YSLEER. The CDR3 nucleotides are TGCGCCAGCAGCCAAGATAGAACAAGGGGCTACACCTTC. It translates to CASSQDRTRGYTF.

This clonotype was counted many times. CDR3 coding DNA: TGTGCCAGCAGCTTAGGTAAAGGCTACGAGCAGTACTTC. This translates into CASSLGKGYEQYF. This sequence joins TRBV13 and TRBJ2-7; D is ambiguous. This CDR3 is built from 13 residues. V dropped 0 bases and J dropped 3 bases, with 6 bases sitting between them. CDR1 is PRHDT and CDR2 is FYEKMQ in the germline V gene (reference sequence).

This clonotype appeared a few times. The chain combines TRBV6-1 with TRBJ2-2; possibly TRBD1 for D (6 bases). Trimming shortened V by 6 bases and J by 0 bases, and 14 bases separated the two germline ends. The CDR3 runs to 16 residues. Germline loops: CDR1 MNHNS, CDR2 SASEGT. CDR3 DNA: TGTGCCAGCAGCCAAGACAGGATAGCGAACACCGGGGAGCTGTTTTTT. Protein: CASSQDRIANTGELFF.

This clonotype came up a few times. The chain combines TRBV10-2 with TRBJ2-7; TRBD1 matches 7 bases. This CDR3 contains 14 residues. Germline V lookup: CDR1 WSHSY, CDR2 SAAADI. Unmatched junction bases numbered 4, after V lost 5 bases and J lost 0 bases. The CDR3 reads CASSPGQASYEQYF. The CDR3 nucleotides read TGCGCCAGCAGTCCTGGACAGGCCTCCTACGAGCAGTACTTC.

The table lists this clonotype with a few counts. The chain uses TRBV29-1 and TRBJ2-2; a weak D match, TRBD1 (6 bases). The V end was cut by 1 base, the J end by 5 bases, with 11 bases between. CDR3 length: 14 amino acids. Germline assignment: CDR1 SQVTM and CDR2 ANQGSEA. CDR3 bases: TGCAGCGTTGAAGTTCTCAGGGGAACCGGGGAGCTGTTTTTT. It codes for CSVEVLRGTGELFF.

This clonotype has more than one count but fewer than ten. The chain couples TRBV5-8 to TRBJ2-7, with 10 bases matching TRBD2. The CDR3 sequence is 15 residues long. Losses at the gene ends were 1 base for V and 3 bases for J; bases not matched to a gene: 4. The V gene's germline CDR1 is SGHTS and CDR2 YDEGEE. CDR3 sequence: CASSLSSGGFYEQYF. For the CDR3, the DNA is TGTGCCAGCAGCTTGTCTAGCGGGGGATTCTACGAGCAGTACTTC.

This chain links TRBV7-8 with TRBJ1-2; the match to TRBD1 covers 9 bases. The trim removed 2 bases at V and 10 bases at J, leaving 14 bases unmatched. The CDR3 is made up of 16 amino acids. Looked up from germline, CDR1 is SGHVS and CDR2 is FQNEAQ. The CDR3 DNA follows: TGTGCCAGCAGCTTAAAAACGCCGGGACAGGGTACGTCCTACACCTTC. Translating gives CASSLKTPGQGTSYTF.